This TCR beta chain comes out of a study of T cells after yellow fever vaccination. This clonotype was recorded many times. What it recognizes is unknown. A 5'RACE template-switching step, the method used to make TCR cDNA, added a universal primer site and UMIs. One entry per CDR3 protein, called by TCRdb with MiXCR from the 5' RACE reads. The sample records around 340,000 distinct CDR3 sequences, approximately 12% being singletons. Study-level points and caveats: Booster sampling recovered most clones from primary vaccination (roughly 96% CD4, 88% CD8).

The length of the CDR3 is 15 residues. CDR1 and CDR2 (germline): SSHAT, FNYEAQ (reference sequence). This clonotype was sampled from a man younger than 35 who received the YFV17D yellow fever vaccine. This sample comprised CD4+ T cells sorted from PBMCs, obtained 15 days after the yellow fever booster vaccination. The chain combines TRBV7-7 with TRBJ2-7; TRBD1 aligns across 8 bases. This CDR3 is CASRNTGGSSYEQYV. DNA of the CDR3: TGTGCTAGCAGAAATACAGGGGGTAGCTCCTACGAGCAGTACGTC.